This TCR beta chain was identified in a study of T-cell reconstitution after alpha-beta-depleted transplantation in children. TCRbeta library construction was performed incorporating unique molecular identifiers. MiXCR was run by TCRdb on the PCR reads, yielding one entry per CDR3 protein. The sample has some 200,000 distinct CDR3 sequences; more than 6.5% are singletons. The sample holds many counts of this clonotype. Trimming took off 2 bases at V and 2 bases at J, with 7 bases between the two ends. This CDR3 contains 13 residues. Material: PBMCs from the stem cell graft donor, obtained from the stem cell graft. The chain employs TRBV12-3 or TRBV12-4 and TRBJ2-7; D call uncertain. The TCR originated in a human donor who donated a stem cell graft to a child with Wiskott-Aldrich syndrome. The CDR3 bases are TGTGCCAGCAGTTTAAATGGCCCCTACGAGCAGTACTTC. This gives the protein CASSLNGPYEQYF.